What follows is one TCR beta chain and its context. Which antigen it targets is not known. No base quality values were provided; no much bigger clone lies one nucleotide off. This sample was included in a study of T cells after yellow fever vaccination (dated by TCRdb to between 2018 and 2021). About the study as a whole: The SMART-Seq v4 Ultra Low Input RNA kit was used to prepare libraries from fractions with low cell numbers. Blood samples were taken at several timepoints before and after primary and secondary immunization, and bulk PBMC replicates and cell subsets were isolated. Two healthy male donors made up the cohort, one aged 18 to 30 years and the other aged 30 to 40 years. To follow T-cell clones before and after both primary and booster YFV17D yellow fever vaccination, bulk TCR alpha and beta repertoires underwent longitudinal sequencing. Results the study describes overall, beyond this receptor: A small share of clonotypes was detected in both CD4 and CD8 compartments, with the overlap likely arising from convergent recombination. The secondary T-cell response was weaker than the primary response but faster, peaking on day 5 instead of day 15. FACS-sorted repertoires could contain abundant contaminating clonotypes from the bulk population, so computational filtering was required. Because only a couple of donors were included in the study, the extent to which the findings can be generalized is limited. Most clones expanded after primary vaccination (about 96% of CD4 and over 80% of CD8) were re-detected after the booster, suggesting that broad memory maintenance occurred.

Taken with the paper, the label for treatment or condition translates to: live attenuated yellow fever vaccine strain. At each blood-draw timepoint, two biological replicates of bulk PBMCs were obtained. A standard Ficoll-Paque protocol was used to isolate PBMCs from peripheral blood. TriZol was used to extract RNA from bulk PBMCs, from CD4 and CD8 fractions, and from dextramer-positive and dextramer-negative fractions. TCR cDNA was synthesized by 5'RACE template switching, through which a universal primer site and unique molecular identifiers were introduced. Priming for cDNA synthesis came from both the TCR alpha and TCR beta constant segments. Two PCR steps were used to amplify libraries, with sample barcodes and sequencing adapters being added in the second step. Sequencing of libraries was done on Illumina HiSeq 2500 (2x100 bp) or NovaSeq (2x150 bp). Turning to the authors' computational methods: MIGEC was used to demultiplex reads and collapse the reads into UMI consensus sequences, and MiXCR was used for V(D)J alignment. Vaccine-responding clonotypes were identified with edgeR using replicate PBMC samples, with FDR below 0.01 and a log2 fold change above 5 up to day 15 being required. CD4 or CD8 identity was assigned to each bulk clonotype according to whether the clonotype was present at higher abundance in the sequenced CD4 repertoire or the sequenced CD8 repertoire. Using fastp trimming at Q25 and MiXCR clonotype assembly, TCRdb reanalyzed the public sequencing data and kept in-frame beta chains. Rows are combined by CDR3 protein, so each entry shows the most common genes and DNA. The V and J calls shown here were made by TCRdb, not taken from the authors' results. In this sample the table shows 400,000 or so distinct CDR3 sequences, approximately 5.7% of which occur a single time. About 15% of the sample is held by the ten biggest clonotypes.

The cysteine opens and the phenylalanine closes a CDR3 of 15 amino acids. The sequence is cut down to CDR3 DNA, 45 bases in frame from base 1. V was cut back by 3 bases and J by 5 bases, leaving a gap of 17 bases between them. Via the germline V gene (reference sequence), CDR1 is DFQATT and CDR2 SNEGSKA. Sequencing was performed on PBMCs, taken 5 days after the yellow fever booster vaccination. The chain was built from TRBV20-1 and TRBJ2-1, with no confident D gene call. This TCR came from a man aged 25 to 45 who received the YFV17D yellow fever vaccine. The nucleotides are TGCAGTGCTAGGGAATTAGCTAAAAATCACAATGAGCAGTTCTTC. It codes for CSARELAKNHNEQFF.